Given below is one T cell receptor (beta chain) in context. Its antigen is unidentified. This sample is part of a study of T cell repertoires in cytomegalovirus infection. At the level of the study: In the study, CMV epitopes included recently identified HLA-C-restricted and well-studied HLA-B-restricted ones. Public TCR beta signatures indicated both CMV infection and matching HLA type. Points from the study as a whole: Of the TCR beta families, the public ones yielded a cumulative frequency that identified carriers of CMV plus the relevant HLA. The ex vivo response was dominated by HLA-C-restricted CMV-specific TCR beta clonotypes.

TCRdb re-analysed the reads in MiXCR, keeping a single row per CDR3 protein. Altogether fewer than 950,000 distinct CDR3 sequences are present, approximately 32% being singletons, with the ten largest covering around an eighth. V was clipped by 5 bases and J by 4 bases, with 15 bases between them. CDR1 is MNHNS and CDR2 is SASEGT in the germline V gene. The CDR3 spans 15 residues. Source: cultured CD8+ T cells from PBMCs, taken from culture after CMV antigen stimulation. The chain links TRBV6-1 to TRBJ2-1, with TRBD1 as a possible D gene (6 bases). The TCR comes from a human donor in good health (CMV status not recorded). Some clones in this sample may be carry-over from other donors' samples. CDR3 in amino acids: CASSSPQGLYNEQFF. Here the CDR3 DNA reads TGTGCCAGCAGTTCCCCTCAGGGGCTTTACAATGAGCAGTTCTTC.